These T cell receptor beta chains were read from a single sample in a study of cytomegalovirus exposure and HLA in healthy donors. TCRdb's copy holds only in-frame clones and misses some; the assay was immunoSEQ multiplex PCR. The table has more than 95,000 clones, under 90% seen once; the top ten hold about 3.8%. What was sequenced was PBMCs. These receptors all stem from a woman in her 30s in good health and CMV-seronegative. CDR3s include the opening cysteine and the closing phenylalanine or tryptophan. The D gene is left open where the match is weak. Rows may omit the clone size; those that give it use once, few, many or a size class.

v_gene	d_gene	abundance	j_gene	CDR3nt	CDR3aa
TRBV4-1	TRBD2	few	TRBJ2-7	TGCGCCAGCAGCCAAGATCCGGGGGGGCCCTACGAGCAGTACTTC	CASSQDPGGPYEQYF
TRBV19	TRBD1	-	TRBJ1-4	TGTGCCAGTGGAACGACAGGGCGGGCAGAACTGTTTTTT	CASGTTGRAELFF
TRBV4-3	-	-	TRBJ2-7	TGCGCCAGCAGCCAGTTTATTACGCAGGGCCTCGACGAGCAGTACTTC	CASSQFITQGLDEQYF
TRBV11-2	-	once	TRBJ2-3	TGTGCCAGCAGCTTTGACGGGCGGGTGGTAGATACGCAGTATTTT	CASSFDGRVVDTQYF
TRBV7-8	-	-	TRBJ2-1	TGTGCCAGCAGCCCGGGGGACGAGCAGTTCTTC	CASSPGDEQFF
TRBV27	TRBD1	few	TRBJ2-7	TGTGCCAGTCGGGACAGGGCCCACTACGAGCAGTACTTC	CASRDRAHYEQYF
TRBV11-1	TRBD1	few	TRBJ1-2	TGTGCCAGCAGCCAGGACAGGGACGATGGCTACACCTTC	CASSQDRDDGYTF
TRBV27	TRBD1	-	TRBJ1-1	TGTGCCAGCAGTACCAAACGACAGGGAACCTGGAACACTGAAGCTTTCTTT	CASSTKRQGTWNTEAFF
TRBV19	-	-	TRBJ1-1	TGTGCCAGTAGTGCCTGGACAGTTAACACTGAAGCTTTCTTT	CASSAWTVNTEAFF
TRBV27	TRBD2	-	TRBJ2-7	TGTGCCAGCAGTTGGGCGGGAGGGTACGGGGAGCAGTACTTC	CASSWAGGYGEQYF
TRBV5-8	-	few	TRBJ1-3	TGTGCCAGCAGCTTTGGGGACACGGGACCTGGAAACACCATATATTTT	CASSFGDTGPGNTIYF
TRBV28	TRBD1	-	TRBJ1-5	TGTGCCAGCAGTAACAGGGGAGGGCCCCAGCATTTT	CASSNRGGPQHF
TRBV10-3	-	-	TRBJ1-2	TGTGCCATCAGTGGGGAGGAAATGCTCTATGGCTACACCTTC	CAISGEEMLYGYTF
TRBV7-8	TRBD2	-	TRBJ2-3	TGTGCCAGCAGCCCGGGGACTAGCGCAGATACGCAGTATTTT	CASSPGTSADTQYF
TRBV5-1	TRBD2	-	TRBJ2-5	TGCGCCAGCAGCTTGCATGCGGGAGACGGGAAGACCCAGTACTTC	CASSLHAGDGKTQYF
TRBV18	-	-	TRBJ2-2	TGTGCCAGCTCACCACTCGACGCAGGGGTCGGGGAGCTGTTTTTT	CASSPLDAGVGELFF
TRBV28	TRBD1	once	TRBJ1-5	TGTGCCAGCAGCCAAGGGACAGGCAATCAGCCCCAGCATTTT	CASSQGTGNQPQHF
TRBV6-1	TRBD1	-	TRBJ1-6	TGTGCCGCCAACTTTGACAGGGGGAATTCACCCCTCCACTTT	CAANFDRGNSPLHF
TRBV6-1	-	-	TRBJ2-7	TGTGCCAGCATCAAAGGGGGGGTCTCCTACGAGCAGTACTTC	CASIKGGVSYEQYF
TRBV7-9	TRBD1	-	TRBJ1-6	TGTGCCAGCAGCTTAAGGACAGGGGAATCCCCACGATCACCCCTCCACTTT	CASSLRTGESPRSPLHF
TRBV15	-	-	TRBJ2-1	TGTGCCACCAGCAGAGATAGGCCGGTGGAGGGGGCGGATGCGGGCCCTATTTACAATGAGCAGTTCTTC	CATSRDRPVEGADAGPIYNEQFF
TRBV5-1	TRBD1	-	TRBJ2-2	TGCGCCAGCAGCTTGACCCTTAGACAGGGGATAACCGGGGAGCTGTTTTTT	CASSLTLRQGITGELFF
TRBV30	-	once	TRBJ1-1	TGTGCCTGGGGGAGGGGGGAGAACACTGAAGCTTTCTTT	CAWGRGENTEAFF
TRBV18	-	few	TRBJ2-7	TGTGCCAGCTCACTACCTGTGGCCGAGCAGTACTTC	CASSLPVAEQYF
TRBV4-1	TRBD1	once	TRBJ1-2	TGCGCCAGCAGCCAAGTACTGACAGGGGGTGGCTACACCTTC	CASSQVLTGGGYTF
TRBV19	TRBD1	-	TRBJ1-3	TGTGCCAGTACCCCGACTGACAGGGGCTCTGGAAACACCATATATTTT	CASTPTDRGSGNTIYF
TRBV28	TRBD2	-	TRBJ2-1	TGTGCCAGCAGTGCCTTAGCGGGCGGCAATGAGCAGTTCTTC	CASSALAGGNEQFF
TRBV27	-	-	TRBJ2-2	TGTGCCAGCAGTTTAAGTTTGCGGGGAAACACCGGGGAGCTGTTTTTT	CASSLSLRGNTGELFF
TRBV5-1	-	-	TRBJ1-4	TGCGCCAGCAGACTACAGGCAACTAATGAAAAACTGTTTTTT	CASRLQATNEKLFF
TRBV7-6	TRBD2	-	TRBJ2-7	TGTGCCATCGCGACAGGGGGTAGGGGGACTAGCGGTTACGAGCAGTACTTC	CAIATGGRGTSGYEQYF
TRBV2	TRBD2	-	TRBJ2-1	TGTGCCAGCAAGGGGACTAGCGGGACAGGCTCCTACAATGAGCAGTTCTTC	CASKGTSGTGSYNEQFF
TRBV5-1	-	-	TRBJ2-3	TGCGCCAGCACCACCTCGCGGGGTTTCGGCACAGATACGCAGTATTTT	CASTTSRGFGTDTQYF
TRBV7-9	TRBD1	-	TRBJ1-2	TGTGCCAGCAGCTTAAGTGCGGACAGGACGTATGGCTACACCTTC	CASSLSADRTYGYTF
TRBV15	TRBD2	-	TRBJ2-3	TGTGCCACCAGCAGAGATAGGAGGGGAGGGATAGATACGCAGTATTTT	CATSRDRRGGIDTQYF
TRBV15	TRBD1	-	TRBJ1-4	TGTGCCACCAGCACCCGACAGGGTACTAATGAAAAACTGTTTTTT	CATSTRQGTNEKLFF
TRBV5-1	TRBD1	-	TRBJ1-2	TGCGCCAGCAGCTTGGGACAGGGGCTTGGTGGCTACACCTTC	CASSLGQGLGGYTF
TRBV27	TRBD1	-	TRBJ2-7	TGTGCCAGCAGTTTAGGGACAGGGTCCAACTACGAGCAGTACTTC	CASSLGTGSNYEQYF
TRBV18	-	-	TRBJ1-4	TGTGCCAGCTCACGGACGCGGGGGACTAATGAAAAACTGTTTTTT	CASSRTRGTNEKLFF
TRBV21-1	-	-	TRBJ2-3	TGTGCCAGCAGCAAAAGGAAGCGGGAGAGGACAGATACGCAGTATTTT	CASSKRKRERTDTQYF
TRBV7-9	-	once	TRBJ1-5	TGTGCCAGCACCTCCTCGGTAAATCAGCCCCAGCATTTT	CASTSSVNQPQHF
TRBV7-9	-	few	TRBJ1-4	TGTGCCAGCAGCTTAGGGGGGGGATTGCGGGAAAAACTGTTTTTT	CASSLGGGLREKLFF
TRBV18	-	few	TRBJ1-3	TGTGCCAGCTCACCCCCGCAGGGATCTGGAAACACCATATATTTT	CASSPPQGSGNTIYF
TRBV5-1	TRBD1	-	TRBJ2-7	TGCGCCAGCAGCCCCTCCGGGACAGGGACCTGGTACCAGTACTTC	CASSPSGTGTWYQYF
TRBV11-2	-	-	TRBJ2-7	TGTGCCAGCAGGGCTAGTGGCTACGAGCAGTACTTC	CASRASGYEQYF
TRBV27	-	-	TRBJ1-4	TGTGCCAGCAGCCGCGCTCCCCAGGGGTATGAAAAACTGTTTTTT	CASSRAPQGYEKLFF
TRBV14	-	once	TRBJ2-7	TGTGCCAGCAGCCAGGCATACGAGCAGTACTTC	CASSQAYEQYF
TRBV11-2	-	-	TRBJ1-1	TGTGCCAGCAGCTTAGACCCTCCCACTGAAGCTTTCTTT	CASSLDPPTEAFF
TRBV19	TRBD2	-	TRBJ2-3	TGTGCCAGTAGTTTTCCGGGACTAGCGGGAACAGATACGCAGTATTTT	CASSFPGLAGTDTQYF
TRBV27	-	-	TRBJ1-1	TGTGCCAGCACCGAAACGGGTAACACTGAAGCTTTCTTT	CASTETGNTEAFF
TRBV7-3	-	-	TRBJ2-1	TGTGCCAGCAGCTTACAGGGGACCTTAGACAATGAGCAGTTCTTC	CASSLQGTLDNEQFF
TRBV9	TRBD2	-	TRBJ2-7	TGTGCCAGCAGCGGGCCGGACAGCGGGGGAGGGCAGTACTTC	CASSGPDSGGGQYF